This TCR beta chain was identified in a study of tumor-infiltrating lymphocytes in primary liver carcinoma. This clonotype was recorded at least ten times. The antigen is unknown. The study co-extracted DNA and RNA from 20-30 mg of unsorted bulk tissue. Each tumor had five separate regions sampled. All tumor samples contained more than 85% viable tumor cells. Study-level findings and limits: Between tumor regions, pairs overlapped more than tumor-adjacent and tumor-blood pairs did. Appearing in all five tumor regions was true of only about 8-25% of top clones.

CDR3 size: 13 residues. Trimming at V came to 4 bases and at J to 7 bases, leaving 7 bases not matched to a gene. Germline assignment: CDR1 SEHNR and CDR2 FQNEAQ (reference sequence). TCR beta cDNA came from roughly 0.45 ug total RNA, primed with a constant-region primer. Three-round nested multiplex PCR performed with slightly modified ARM-PCR produced the TCR beta libraries. A C-beta reverse primer and TRBV1-TRBV30 forward primers served in each of the first two PCR rounds, at about 10 cycles apiece. Each CDR3 protein is one row after TCRdb ran MiXCR on the multiplex PCR reads. The sample yields 100,000 to 150,000 distinct CDR3 sequences, under 65% seen once.

The receptor was derived from a woman aged 60 to 75 with primary liver carcinoma and hepatitis B virus infection. The chain couples TRBV7-9 to TRBJ2-7; TRBD2 matches at 7 bases. The sequenced sample consisted of liver tumor tissue from sampling region 3. Regarding subset: tumor region T3, left-lateral pole. The CDR3 sequence is CASSSQRDGEQYF. The CDR3 coding sequence is TGTGCCAGCAGCTCCCAGCGGGACGGGGAGCAGTACTTC.